These 11 T cell receptor beta chains came from one sample sequenced in a study of OX40 agonist ivuxolimab in advanced cancers. Profiled with immunoSEQ multiplex PCR; TCRdb holds only in-frame clones, not every one. The repertoire includes tens of thousands of clones, roughly 80% of them detected once, and 5.5% sits in the top ten. The sample consisted of CD4+ or CD8+ T cells sorted from blood, taken in a trial of the OX40 agonist ivuxolimab. The receptors shown here come from an adult with an advanced solid tumor such as melanoma, head and neck, liver or kidney cancer.

The genes are TRBV5-5 and TRBJ2-5; D remains unclear. Trimming shortened V by 2 bases and J by 2 bases, and 7 bases separated the two germline ends. Germline lookup yields CDR1 SGHKS and CDR2 YYEKEE (reference sequence). The CDR3 totals 13 residues. CDR3 loop: CASSLTAQETQYF. CDR3 bases: TGTGCCAGCAGCTTAACAGCTCAAGAGACCCAGTACTTC.

This sequence joins TRBV7-2 and TRBJ1-4, with TRBD1 as a possible D gene (5 bases). The germline gives CDR1 SGHTA, CDR2 FQGNSA. V lost 0 bases and J lost 11, with 7 bases in between. This CDR3 has 12 amino acids. The CDR3 protein is CASSLAGGKLFF. The CDR3 nucleotides read TGTGCCAGCAGCTTAGCGGGGGGGAAACTGTTTTTT.

The genes are TRBV6-1 and TRBJ2-1, with 7 positions matching TRBD2. V lost 7 bases, J lost 4 bases, and 7 bases stayed unmatched. Germline CDR1 MNHNS, CDR2 SASEGT. This CDR3 comprises 14 residues. CDR3 residues: CASTWTRDYNEQFF. The CDR3 DNA sequence: TGTGCCAGCACTTGGACTAGAGATTACAATGAGCAGTTCTTC.

The CDR3 sequence: CASSHTGPGNTIYF. CDR3 in DNA: TGTGCCAGCTCCCATACAGGGCCTGGAAACACCATATATTTT. The chain has TRBV18 and TRBJ1-3, with D perhaps TRBD1 (6 bases). Germline V gives CDR1 KGHSH, CDR2 LQKENI. This CDR3 region has 14 residues. Trimming shortened V by 6 bases and J by 2 bases, and 11 bases separated the two germline ends.

The chain combines TRBV6-6 with TRBJ2-5; D unclear. The CDR3 runs 13 residues. The V gene lost 2 bases and the J gene lost 3 bases, with 7 bases spanning the gap. Germline values: CDR1 MNHNY, CDR2 SVGAGI (reference sequence). The CDR3 DNA reads TGTGCCAGCAGTTACCCCCCGGAAGAGACCCAGTACTTC. Residues: CASSYPPEETQYF.

Only a few counts were recorded for this clone. This chain joins TRBV7-9 and TRBJ1-2; a weak D match, TRBD1 (6 bases). The CDR3 is 17 residues long. Deletions cut 10 bases from V and 3 bases from J, with 27 bases between. Per the germline V gene, CDR1 is SEHNR and CDR2 is FQNEAQ (reference sequence). The CDR3 protein is CATGTGSAQDSYYGYTF. The CDR3, as DNA: TGTGCCACCGGAACCGGGTCCGCCCAGGACAGCTACTATGGCTACACCTTC.

The chain couples TRBV15 to TRBJ1-1; D gene uncertain. Trimming shortened V by 4 bases and J by 0 bases, and 9 bases separated the two germline ends. The CDR3 length is 14 residues. Germline V gene sequence: CDR1 LNHNV, CDR2 YYDKDF (reference sequence). CDR3 amino acids: CATSKREMNTEAFF. Written as DNA, the CDR3 is TGTGCCACCAGCAAAAGGGAAATGAACACTGAAGCTTTCTTT.

The rearrangement joins TRBV7-6 to TRBJ1-6, with no clear D. This CDR3 comprises 13 residues. Germline values: CDR1 SGHVS, CDR2 FNYEAQ. The ends were cut back, 1 base at V and 12 bases at J, with 10 bases in the middle. The CDR3 DNA reads as TGTGCCAGCAGCTTAGAACCTGGAGGACCCCTCCACTTT. It yields the protein CASSLEPGGPLHF.

The V gene is TRBV20-1, the J gene TRBJ2-7, with TRBD2 as a possible D gene (6 bases). Trimming removed 6 bases at V and 6 bases at J, with 12 bases between. The CDR3 is 11 residues long. Germline V gene sequence: CDR1 DFQATT, CDR2 SNEGSKA (reference sequence). The CDR3 DNA follows: TGCAGTGCCTACCCGGGACTCGAGCAGTACTTC. It codes for CSAYPGLEQYF.

In regard to this clone: One junction end does not reproduce the germline sequence, and a read error may be involved. This chain connects TRBV27 to TRBJ1-6; 9 bases agree with TRBD1. This CDR3 has 14 residues. Germline CDR1 reads MNHEY; CDR2 reads SMNVEV (reference sequence). CDR3 region: CASGLTGGNSPLHF. As DNA, the CDR3 is TGTGCCAGCGGTTTGACAGGGGGTAATTCACCCCTCCACTTT.

The rearrangement uses TRBV5-6 and TRBJ2-2; 11 bases line up with TRBD2. The CDR3 has 19 amino acids. Germline V gene sequence: CDR1 SGHDT, CDR2 YYEEEE. Trimming removed 2 bases from V and 5 bases from J; junction bases left unmatched: 14. CDR3 sequence (DNA): TGTGCCAGCAGCTTTGGTCCCGCGTTAGCGGGAGGGGGAACCGGGGAGCTGTTTTTT. This gives the protein CASSFGPALAGGGTGELFF.